This is a list of T cell receptor beta chains from one sample in a study of blood T cell repertoires in COVID-19. The repertoire was sequenced with immunoSEQ multiplex PCR; TCRdb's copy has only in-frame clones and lacks some. The table has under 200,000 clones, more than 80% seen once. The sequencing input was peripheral blood. The receptor source for this set is a man aged 50 to 59 with acute or convalescent COVID-19. The CDR3 runs from the conserved cysteine through the conserved F or W. The D gene is left open where the match is weak. Size values are once, few and many counts, or a class for expanded clones, and some rows have none.

cdr3_nt cdr3_aa d_call clone_size j_call v_call
TGCGCCAGCAGCTTGGGGACAGGAAGTAATGAAAAACTGTTTTTT CASSLGTGSNEKLFF TRBD1 - TRBJ1-4 TRBV5-1
TGTGCAACCGCGGGGGGCCAGAGCAATCAGCCCCAGCATTTT CATAGGQSNQPQHF - - TRBJ1-5 TRBV29-1
TGTGCCAGCAGCCCGGGGGTTGTGGGATCACCCCTCCACTTT CASSPGVVGSPLHF - - TRBJ1-6 TRBV11-2
TGCGCCAGCAGCTTGGGCTCCATATGGGGCGGGGATGAAAAACTGTTTTTT CASSLGSIWGGDEKLFF - - TRBJ1-4 TRBV5-1
TGTGCCAGCAGTTTAGGACAGATTATAGATTCACCCCTCCACTTT CASSLGQIIDSPLHF - - TRBJ1-6 TRBV7-8
TGTGCCAGTAGCCCGGGGACAGGGGAAAATCAGCCCCAGCATTTT CASSPGTGENQPQHF TRBD1 - TRBJ1-5 TRBV19
TGTGCCAGCAGACAACAGGGGGGCTATGGCTACACCTTC CASRQQGGYGYTF TRBD1 - TRBJ1-2 TRBV19
TGTGCCAGCAGCGGGACAGCCTATATGACCCAGCATTTT CASSGTAYMTQHF TRBD1 - TRBJ1-5 TRBV6-6
TGTGCCAGTAGAAAGAGCCCTAATGAAAAACTGTTTTTT CASRKSPNEKLFF - - TRBJ1-4 TRBV19
TGTGCCAGCAGAGGACAGACCTTTGGGGGCTACACCTTC CASRGQTFGGYTF - - TRBJ1-2 TRBV12-3/TRBV12-4
TGCGCCAGCAGCCAAGCGTTGACAGGGGGCATCACCGGGGAGCTGTTTTTT CASSQALTGGITGELFF TRBD1 - TRBJ2-2 TRBV4-1
TGTGCCAGCAGTTTAGGGGGGTCGGCCAAAAACATTCAGTACTTC CASSLGGSAKNIQYF - - TRBJ2-4 TRBV28
TGTGCCAGCAGCACTCTCGAGAATGGCTACACCTTC CASSTLENGYTF - - TRBJ1-2 TRBV7-2
TGTGCCAGTAGTATTTCGGGGGGACGGCAGACCTATAATTCACCCCTCCACTTT CASSISGGRQTYNSPLHF - - TRBJ1-6 TRBV19
TGTGCCAGCAAAACCACCGACAGGGGTGAATCACCCCTCCACTTT CASKTTDRGESPLHF TRBD1 once TRBJ1-6 TRBV6-6